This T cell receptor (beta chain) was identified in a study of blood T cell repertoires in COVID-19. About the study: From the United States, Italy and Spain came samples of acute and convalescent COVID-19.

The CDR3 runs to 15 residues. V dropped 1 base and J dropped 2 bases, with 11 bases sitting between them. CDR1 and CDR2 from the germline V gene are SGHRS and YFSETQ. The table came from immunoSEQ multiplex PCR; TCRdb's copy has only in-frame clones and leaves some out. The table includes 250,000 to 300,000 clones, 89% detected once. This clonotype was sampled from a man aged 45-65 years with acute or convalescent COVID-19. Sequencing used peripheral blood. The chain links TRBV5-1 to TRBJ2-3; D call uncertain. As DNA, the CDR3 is TGCGCCAGCAGCTTGTCACCTACGATCACAGATACGCAGTATTTT. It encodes CASSLSPTITDTQYF.